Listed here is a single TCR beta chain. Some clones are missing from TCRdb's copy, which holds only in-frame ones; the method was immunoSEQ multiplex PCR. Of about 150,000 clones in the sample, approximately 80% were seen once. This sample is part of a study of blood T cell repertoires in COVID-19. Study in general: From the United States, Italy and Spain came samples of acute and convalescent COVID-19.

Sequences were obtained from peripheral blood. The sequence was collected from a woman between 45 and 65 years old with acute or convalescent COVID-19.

CDR3 protein: CASSFLTVRETEAFF. In DNA form, the CDR3 reads TGTGCCAGCAGCTTCCTCACGGTAAGGGAGACTGAAGCTTTCTTT. The genes are TRBV5-4 and TRBJ1-1; no clear D. V shed 2 bases and J shed 5 bases, with 16 bases lying between them. CDR3 size: 15 residues. Germline CDR1 is SGHNT and CDR2 is YYREEE (reference sequence).